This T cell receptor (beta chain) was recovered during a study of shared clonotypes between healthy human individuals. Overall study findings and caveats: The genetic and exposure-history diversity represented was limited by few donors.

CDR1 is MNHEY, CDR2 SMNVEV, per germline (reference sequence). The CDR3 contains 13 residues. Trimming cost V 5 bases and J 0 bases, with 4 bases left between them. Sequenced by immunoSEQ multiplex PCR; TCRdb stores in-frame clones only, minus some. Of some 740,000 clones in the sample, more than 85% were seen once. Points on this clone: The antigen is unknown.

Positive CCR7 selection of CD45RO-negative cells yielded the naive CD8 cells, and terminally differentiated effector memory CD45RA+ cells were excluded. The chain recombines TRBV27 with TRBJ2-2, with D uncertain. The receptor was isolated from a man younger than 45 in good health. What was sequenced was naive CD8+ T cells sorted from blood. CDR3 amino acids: CASSHTNTGELFF. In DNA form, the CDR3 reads TGTGCCAGCAGTCATACGAACACCGGGGAGCTGTTTTTT.